Shown below are 18 T cell receptor beta chains from a single sample sequenced in a study of blood T cell repertoires in COVID-19. The repertoire was sequenced with immunoSEQ multiplex PCR; TCRdb's copy has only in-frame clones and lacks some. Altogether some 300,000 clones are present, roughly 89% being singletons, with the ten largest covering about 9.4%. The source material was PBMCs or T cells enriched from blood (not recorded which). The receptors here all came from a woman aged 30 to 39 who had recovered from COVID-19.

The chain has TRBV5-1 and TRBJ2-3, with TRBD2 as a possible D gene (5 bases). In germline, CDR1 is SGHRS, CDR2 YFSETQ. The CDR3 sequence is 18 residues long. Trimming pared 2 bases from V and 0 bases from J, leaving 19 bases between. The CDR3 sequence: CASSFQTPSTGSTDTQYF. The CDR3, as DNA: TGCGCCAGCAGCTTCCAAACTCCCTCTACGGGAAGCACAGATACGCAGTATTTT.

The rearrangement joins TRBV19 to TRBJ2-7; weak D call: TRBD2 (5 bases). V lost 7 bases, J lost 1 base, and 17 bases lay in between. CDR1 LNHDA and CDR2 SQIVND come from the germline V gene (reference sequence). The CDR3 is made up of 15 amino acids. This CDR3 reads CASTPSGHGSYEQYF. Written as DNA, the CDR3 is TGTGCCAGTACCCCGAGCGGTCATGGTTCCTACGAGCAGTACTTC.

V and J are TRBV29-1 and TRBJ1-4; a possible D gene is TRBD1 (5 bases). Germline V gives CDR1 SQVTM, CDR2 ANQGSEA. CDR3 size: 17 residues. Trimming took 5 bases from V and 4 from J, leaving 23 bases between them. CDR3 residues: CSVYHPDQGLGNEKLFF. CDR3 in DNA: TGCAGCGTTTACCACCCCGACCAGGGTCTCGGTAATGAAAAACTGTTTTTT.

The rearrangement links TRBV28 to TRBJ2-7; TRBD1 matches 7 bases. Germline loops: CDR1 MDHEN, CDR2 SYDVKM. J lost 5 bases, V lost 6 bases, and 4 bases had no gene match. The CDR3 totals 12 residues. CDR3 bases: TGTGCCAGCAGGATACAGGGGAACGAGCAGTACTTC. Translating it yields CASRIQGNEQYF.

The chain is built from TRBV5-1 and TRBJ2-7; perhaps TRBD2 as D (5 bases). Trimming took 3 bases from V and 6 from J, leaving 10 bases between them. This CDR3 has 12 residues. Germline V gene lookup returns CDR1 SGHRS and CDR2 YFSETQ. For the CDR3, the DNA is TGCGCCAGCAGCTCAGAGGGCGTCGAGCAGTACTTC. Translated, it gives CASSSEGVEQYF.

V gene TRBV11-2 combines with J gene TRBJ2-3, with D possibly being TRBD1 (5 bases). Trimming pared 1 base from V and 0 bases from J, leaving 20 bases between. The length of the CDR3 is 19 residues. From germline, CDR1 is SGHAT and CDR2 FQNNGV. CDR3 sequence: CASSLVSARDSDSTDTQYF. The CDR3 DNA is TGTGCCAGCAGCTTAGTTTCGGCCCGCGACAGTGATAGCACAGATACGCAGTATTTT.

The CDR3 sequence: CASSPLQGADYGYTF. Here the CDR3 DNA reads TGTGCCAGCTCACCATTACAGGGGGCGGACTATGGCTACACCTTC. The chain couples TRBV18 to TRBJ1-2; 9 bases line up with TRBD1. The trim removed 2 bases at V and 3 bases at J, leaving 4 bases unmatched. The CDR3 sequence is 15 residues long. Per the germline V gene, CDR1 is KGHSH and CDR2 is LQKENI.

CDR3 amino acids: CASSRQGDTEAFF. The CDR3 DNA is TGCGCCAGCAGCCGACAGGGGGACACTGAAGCTTTCTTT. The genes are TRBV5-1 and TRBJ1-1; 9 bases align to TRBD1. CDR1 and CDR2 from the germline V gene are SGHRS and YFSETQ. V dropped 4 bases and J dropped 3; count of bases not matched to a gene: 1. The CDR3 is 13 residues long.

This rearrangement joins TRBV21-1 to TRBJ1-1; the table's D call TRBD1 went unverified against the DNA. TRBV21-1 counts as a pseudogene. The CDR3 runs 16 residues. The CDR3 DNA sequence: TGTGCCAGCGAAAGTGCCCCGGGACAAGTGAACACTGAAGCTTTCTTT. It codes for CASESAPGQVNTEAFF.

CDR3 protein: CASSDNRRLAGSHEQFF. In nucleotides, the CDR3 is TGTGCCAGCAGCGACAACCGAAGACTAGCGGGATCGCATGAGCAGTTCTTC. The chain carries TRBV9 and TRBJ2-1, with 11 bases that match TRBD2. The CDR3 is made up of 17 amino acids. CDR1 is SGDLS, CDR2 YYNGEE, per germline. The J segment lost 8 bases and the V segment lost 3 bases, leaving 13 bases of the junction unmatched.

CDR3 residues: CASRPGGGGGTDTQYF. CDR3 nucleotides: TGTGCCAGCAGACCAGGGGGCGGGGGGGGCACAGATACGCAGTATTTT. This sequence joins TRBV3-1 (or the pseudogene TRBV3-2) and TRBJ2-3; D is perhaps TRBD2 (9 bases). Germline CDR1 and CDR2: LGHDT and YNNKEL (reference sequence). V was pared by 6 bases and J by 1 base, with 17 bases between. CDR3 length: 16 amino acids.

This clone was counted once. This sequence joins TRBV18 and TRBJ1-4, with 10 positions matching TRBD1. Germline CDR1 and CDR2: KGHSH and LQKENI. V lost 3 bases and J lost 8; bases outside the gene matches: 6. The CDR3 sequence is 15 residues long. CDR3: CASSPSGTGVEKLFF. Here the CDR3 DNA reads TGTGCCAGCTCACCCAGCGGGACAGGGGTCGAAAAACTGTTTTTT.

The J gene is TRBJ1-1, the V gene TRBV3-1 (or the pseudogene TRBV3-2); D possibly corresponds to TRBD1 (5 bases). CDR3 length: 14 amino acids. Looked up from germline, CDR1 is LGHDT and CDR2 is YNNKEL (reference sequence). Trimming took off 1 base at V and 7 bases at J, with 13 bases between the two ends. This chain's CDR3 is CASSQVLWGSEAFF. The DNA of the CDR3 is TGTGCCAGCAGCCAAGTCTTATGGGGCAGTGAAGCTTTCTTT.

This sequence joins TRBV5-1 and TRBJ1-1, with D hard to call. The CDR3 extends over 12 amino acids. Germline CDR1 reads SGHRS; CDR2 reads YFSETQ. With 1 base removed from V and 7 bases from J, the gap between germline ends came to 8 bases. CDR3 residues: CASSLSTGEAFF. The CDR3 DNA reads as TGCGCCAGCAGCTTGTCCACGGGTGAAGCTTTCTTT.

The chain uses TRBV4-1 and TRBJ2-1; tentatively, D is TRBD2 (6 bases). The CDR3 is 17 amino acids. CDR1 and CDR2 from the germline V gene are MGHRA and YSYEKL. Trimming took 2 bases from V and 8 from J, leaving 22 bases between them. CDR3 nucleotide sequence: TGCGCCAGCAGCCAAAATGTTTTGGGCGGGAAGTTCGATGAGCAGTTCTTC. It specifies CASSQNVLGGKFDEQFF.

The chain combines TRBV19 with TRBJ1-1; TRBD1 aligns across 7 bases. Per the germline V gene, CDR1 is LNHDA and CDR2 is SQIVND (reference sequence). The CDR3 covers 14 residues. Germline trimming cut 5 bases from V and 4 bases from J; bases unmatched to any gene: 7. This chain's CDR3 is CASSDRVWGTEAFF. CDR3 nucleotide sequence: TGTGCCAGTAGTGACAGGGTATGGGGCACTGAAGCTTTCTTT.

V and J are TRBV18 and TRBJ2-1; 9 nucleotides agree with TRBD2. Germline CDR1 KGHSH, CDR2 LQKENI. The CDR3 extends over 20 amino acids. V lost 0 bases and J lost 2; bases outside the gene matches: 14. The CDR3 loop is CASSPPIEREVFRTYNEQFF. The CDR3 bases are TGTGCCAGCTCACCACCGATCGAGCGGGAGGTCTTTCGAACCTACAATGAGCAGTTCTTC. Based on the CDR3 plus reference TRBV18 and TRBJ2-1, the full variable domain is NAGVMQNPRHLVRRRGQEARLRCSPMKGHSHVYWYRQLPEEGLKFMVYLQKENIIDESGMPKERFSAEFPKEGPSILRIQQVVRGDSAAYFCASSPPIEREVFRTYNEQFFGPGTRLTVL.

This clone occurred once. This CDR3 reads CASSGTQGSNQPQHF. CDR3 sequence (DNA): TGTGCCAGCAGTGGGACACAAGGAAGCAATCAGCCCCAGCATTTT. V and J are TRBV2 and TRBJ1-5; tentatively, D is TRBD1 (5 bases). Germline CDR1 SNHLY, CDR2 FYNNEI. V lost 4 bases and J lost 1, with 11 bases in between. CDR3 size: 15 residues.